This T cell receptor beta chain was sequenced during a study of blood T cell repertoires in COVID-19. The method was immunoSEQ multiplex PCR; TCRdb's version includes in-frame clones alone and lacks a portion of them. The sample includes a few hundred thousand clones, around 89% of them seen just once. The CDR3 loop spans 14 amino acids. Germline CDR1 reads MNHEY; CDR2 reads SMNVEV (reference sequence). Trimming took 6 bases from V and 6 from J; bases not matched to a gene: 4. The TCR comes from a man aged 40-49 years who had recovered from COVID-19. The chain carries TRBV27 and TRBJ2-7; 14 bases are a match to TRBD2. The sample taken for sequencing was PBMCs or T cells enriched from blood (not recorded which). CDR3 sequence: CASRGLAGASEQYF. The DNA of the CDR3 is TGTGCCAGCAGGGGACTAGCGGGAGCTAGCGAGCAGTACTTC.